The clone carrying this T cell receptor beta chain was observed a few times. Its antigen is currently unknown. This entry belongs to a study of T cell responses to AZD1222 COVID-19 vaccine. CDR3 length equals 15 residues. CDR1 is KGHDR, CDR2 SFDVKD, per germline. After removal of 8 bases from V and 4 bases from J, the junction contained 10 bases not matched to a gene. Data came from immunoSEQ multiplex PCR; TCRdb stores just in-frame clones and leaves some out. This table has some 140,000 clones, under 95% appearing once. Study-wide findings and caveats: Spike was spanned by vaccine-associated CD4 TCRs, with dominance at 160-218 and 743-854.

J is TRBJ2-1 and V is TRBV24-1; TRBD2 matches at 7 bases. The sample here was peripheral blood, taken on day 0 of AZD1222 vaccination. The sequence was collected from an adult in good health. The CDR3 is CATTRVREVYNEQFF. CDR3 bases: TGTGCCACCACACGAGTACGGGAGGTTTACAATGAGCAGTTCTTC.